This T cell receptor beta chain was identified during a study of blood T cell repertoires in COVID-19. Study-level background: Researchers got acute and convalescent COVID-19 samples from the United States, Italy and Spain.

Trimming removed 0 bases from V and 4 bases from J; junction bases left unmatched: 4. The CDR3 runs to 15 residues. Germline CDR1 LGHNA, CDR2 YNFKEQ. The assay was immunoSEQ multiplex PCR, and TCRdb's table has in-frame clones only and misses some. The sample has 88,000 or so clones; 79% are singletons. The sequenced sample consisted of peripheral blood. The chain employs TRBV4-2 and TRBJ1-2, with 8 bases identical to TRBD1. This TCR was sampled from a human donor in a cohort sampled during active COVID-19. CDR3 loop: CASSQDWTGSYGYTF. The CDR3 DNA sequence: TGTGCCAGCAGCCAAGATTGGACAGGGTCCTATGGCTACACCTTC.